This TCR beta chain appears in the sequencing data of a study of OX40 agonist ivuxolimab in advanced cancers. At the level of the study: Patients got intravenous ivuxolimab at 0.01 to 10 mg/kg every 2 weeks. Partial responses, seen in three patients, involved one hepatocellular carcinoma and two cutaneous melanomas. Study-wide results and caveats: With doses of 0.1 to 3.0 mg/kg, CD4+ and CD8+ blood T cells had undergone clonal expansion by week 6. With doses of 0.1-3.0 mg/kg, partial responders showed among the lowest clonal expansion.

Clones were sequenced by immunoSEQ multiplex PCR, and TCRdb holds only the in-frame ones, with some missing. The profile covers over 60,000 clones, with 85% to 90% appearing a single time and 0.94% taken by the ten largest. About this clone: What it binds is unknown.

Trimming cost V 2 bases and J 1 base, with 14 bases left between them. CDR3 length equals 16 residues. Looked up from germline, CDR1 is LNHNV and CDR2 is YYDKDF (reference sequence). The chain carries TRBV15 and TRBJ1-1; D is undetermined. Sample: CD4+ or CD8+ T cells sorted from blood, taken in a trial of the OX40 agonist ivuxolimab. This TCR was recovered from an adult with an advanced solid tumor such as melanoma, head and neck, liver or kidney cancer. CDR3 amino acids: CATSRLGREGNTEAFF. The CDR3 region has the DNA TGTGCCACCAGCAGACTGGGGAGGGAGGGGAACACTGAAGCTTTCTTT.